The 18 T cell receptor beta chains presented below share a single source sample, sequenced in a study of T cells in Graves' hyperthyroidism and ophthalmopathy (dated 2019 in TCRdb). Library preparation used multiplex PCR. TCRdb lists the instrument as Illumina HiSeq 2000. The TCR beta CDR3 regions were amplified from RNA transcripts. For the first round of RT-PCR on the TCR CDR3, the HTBI primer set was used together with the Qiagen OneStep RT-PCR kit. TCRdb reprocessing: public reads trimmed at Q25 with fastp, clones called with MiXCR, in-frame beta chains kept. Each entry merges the rows of one CDR3 protein and shows their most common DNA and genes. Within this sample are about 280,000 distinct CDR3 sequences, with 25% to 30% of them counted one time only. Approximately 30% of the sample lies in the top ten. The sequenced sample consisted of blood. The origin of the receptors is a middle-aged man with Graves' hyperthyroidism that later progressed to Graves' ophthalmopathy.

Many counts were recorded for this clonotype. The V gene is TRBV19, the J gene TRBJ1-1; weak D call: TRBD1 (5 bases). Germline-derived CDR1 and CDR2 are LNHDA and SQIVND (reference sequence). V lost 2 bases and J lost 5, with 15 bases in between. The CDR3 spans 15 residues. CDR3 in DNA: TGTGCCAGTAGTATAAAGGAGGGGACCTCGACTGAAGCTTTCTTT. Protein: CASSIKEGTSTEAFF.

This clonotype was seen ten or more times. CDR3 sequence: CASSNSGEGAGGHEQYF. The CDR3, as DNA: TGTGCCAGCAGTAACAGTGGGGAAGGAGCGGGAGGACACGAGCAGTACTTC. The V and J genes are TRBV28 and TRBJ2-7; 9 bases line up with TRBD2. CDR3 length equals 17 residues. The J segment lost 5 bases and the V segment lost 5 bases, leaving 16 bases of the junction unmatched. From germline, CDR1 is MDHEN and CDR2 SYDVKM.

The chain links TRBV5-1 to TRBJ1-1, with a tentative D call TRBD1 (6 bases). The V and J ends lost 9 bases and 2 bases respectively, with 11 bases between them. Germline V gene data show CDR1 as SGHRS and CDR2 as YFSETQ. This CDR3 is built from 12 residues. The CDR3 DNA reads TGCGCCACCAGGGGATCTAACACTGAAGCTTTCTTT. Translating gives CATRGSNTEAFF.

This clonotype was recorded many times. The V gene is TRBV7-6, the J gene TRBJ2-7; no clear D. In germline, CDR1 is SGHVS, CDR2 FNYEAQ. The germline V and J ends were trimmed by 4 bases and 2 bases, with 9 bases remaining between them. There are 13 residues in the CDR3. The CDR3 DNA follows: TGTGCCAGCAGCTGGACCGATGCCTACGAGCAGTACTTC. Its protein product is CASSWTDAYEQYF.

This clonotype was counted ten times or more. This chain joins TRBV29-1 and TRBJ1-5, with D possibly being TRBD1 (6 bases). Germline V gene sequence: CDR1 SQVTM, CDR2 ANQGSEA. There are 14 residues in the CDR3. The V gene lost 4 bases and the J gene lost 3 bases, with 13 bases spanning the gap. CDR3 nucleotide sequence: TGCAGCGTTGCCGTGGGGGCCCCCAATCAGCCCCAGCATTTT. Translating gives CSVAVGAPNQPQHF.

At least ten counts were recorded for this clonotype. The chain recombines TRBV18 with TRBJ1-1; the D gene is possibly TRBD1 (5 bases). Germline V gene lookup returns CDR1 KGHSH and CDR2 LQKENI. Trimming left V 1 base short and J 5 bases short, with 11 bases between. The CDR3 extends over 14 amino acids. The CDR3 DNA reads TGTGCCAGCTCACCACTAATGACAGATACTGAAGCTTTCTTT. The encoded protein is CASSPLMTDTEAFF.

Many counts were recorded for this clonotype. The chain joins TRBV15 to TRBJ2-5; 9 bases agree with TRBD1. The CDR3 is made up of 14 amino acids. Germline assignment: CDR1 LNHNV and CDR2 YYDKDF (reference sequence). V shed 3 bases and J 5 bases; nucleotides not matched to a gene: 4. The CDR3 DNA reads TGTGCCACCAGCAGCAACAGGGGGCAGGAGACCCAGTACTTC. Translated, it gives CATSSNRGQETQYF.

Many counts were recorded for this clonotype. The chain has TRBV4-1 and TRBJ2-4; 9 bases fit TRBD2. Germline assignment: CDR1 MGHRA and CDR2 YSYEKL. Trimming at V came to 0 bases and at J to 7 bases, leaving 7 bases not matched to a gene. The CDR3 has 16 amino acids. The CDR3 nucleotides are TGCGCCAGCAGCCAAGATGGGGCTAGCGGGGTCAACATTCAGTACTTC. This codes for CASSQDGASGVNIQYF.

In this sample, this clonotype turned up many times. The V gene is TRBV20-1, the J gene TRBJ2-5; 8 bases align to TRBD1. The CDR3 contains 13 residues. V was clipped by 4 bases and J by 2 bases; unmatched bases: 3. CDR1 and CDR2 (germline): DFQATT, SNEGSKA (reference sequence). As DNA, the CDR3 is TGCAGTGCTAATGGACAGGGACAAGAGACCCAGTACTTC. Translation: CSANGQGQETQYF.

This clonotype was seen at least ten times. The chain has TRBV6-1 and TRBJ1-2, with a weak D call TRBD1 (5 bases). The CDR3 contains 11 residues. The V and J ends lost 6 bases and 7 bases respectively, with 9 bases between them. Germline V CDR1 and CDR2: MNHNS, SASEGT. The CDR3 sequence is CASRLGVGYTF. As DNA, the CDR3 is TGTGCCAGCAGGCTGGGGGTTGGCTACACCTTC.

This clonotype was seen at least ten times. The chain joins TRBV5-1 to TRBJ1-3; D is unresolved. The V and J ends lost 3 bases and 2 bases respectively, with 15 bases between them. Germline lookup yields CDR1 SGHRS and CDR2 YFSETQ. There are 16 residues in the CDR3. The CDR3 nucleotides are TGCGCCAGCAGCTCCACCCTGGCCGGAGCTGGAAACACCATATATTTT. It codes for CASSSTLAGAGNTIYF.

This chain joins TRBV5-5 and TRBJ2-7, with D perhaps being TRBD1 or TRBD2 (5 bases each). V lost 0 bases and J lost 7, with 17 bases in between. The CDR3 is made up of 15 amino acids. Germline loops: CDR1 SGHKS, CDR2 YYEKEE (reference sequence). The CDR3 is CASSLAGTELEEQYF. For the CDR3, the DNA is TGTGCCAGCAGCTTGGCCGGGACCGAATTAGAAGAGCAGTACTTC. The variable domain in full, completed from reference TRBV5-5 and TRBJ2-7, reads DAGVTQSPTHLIKTRGQQVTLRCSPISGHKSVSWYQQVLGQGPQFIFQYYEKEERGRGNFPDRFSARQFPNYSSELNVNALLLGDSALYLCASSLAGTELEEQYFGPGTRLTVT.

The table lists this clonotype with many counts. The V and J genes are TRBV10-3 and TRBJ1-2, with D perhaps matching TRBD1 (5 bases). The V end lost 2 bases, the J end lost 5 bases, and 12 bases lay between the germline ends. Germline loops: CDR1 ENHRY, CDR2 SYGVKD. This CDR3 contains 14 residues. The CDR3 reads CAISEIGRVYGYTF. The CDR3 coding sequence is TGTGCCATCAGTGAGATTGGCAGGGTATATGGCTACACCTTC.

This clonotype was observed a handful of times. The V gene is TRBV12-3 or TRBV12-4, the J gene TRBJ1-1; a weak D match, TRBD1 (6 bases). This CDR3 spans 16 amino acids. Trimming left V 3 bases short and J 6 bases short, with 20 bases between. CDR3 sequence (DNA): TGTGCCAGCAGTTTTAGTTACCGGGACACCCTGTCTGAAGCTTTCTTT. It is translated as CASSFSYRDTLSEAFF.

The chain is built from TRBV15 and TRBJ1-5; D remains unclear. The CDR3 consists of 14 residues. Trimming pared 3 bases from V and 4 bases from J, leaving 10 bases between. Germline CDR1 LNHNV, CDR2 YYDKDF (reference sequence). The CDR3 DNA is TGTGCCACCAGCAGTTCCACACCGAATCAGCCCCAGCATTTT. Protein: CATSSSTPNQPQHF.

Worth noting for this clonotype: Being one base from a much bigger clone, this may be a read error. V gene TRBV3-1 combines with J gene TRBJ2-4; D remains unclear. Germline CDR1 reads LGHDT; CDR2 reads YNNKEL (reference sequence). The CDR3 runs 11 residues. CDR3 in amino acids: CASSLTNIQHF. The CDR3 coding sequence is TGTGCCAGCAGCCTTACTAACATTCAGCACTTC.

In its sample, this clonotype was seen many times. This rearrangement joins TRBV7-9 to TRBJ2-7; 11 bases fit TRBD2. This CDR3 comprises 15 residues. CDR1 is SEHNR, CDR2 FQNEAQ, per germline (reference sequence). V shed 5 bases and J 5 bases; nucleotides not matched to a gene: 8. The CDR3 loop reads CASSPTSGRGDEQYF. The CDR3 nucleotides are TGTGCCAGCAGCCCCACTAGCGGGAGAGGCGACGAGCAGTACTTC.

This clonotype was seen many times. The rearrangement joins TRBV29-1 to TRBJ2-5; 9 nucleotides align to TRBD1. Germline V CDR1 and CDR2: SQVTM, ANQGSEA. CDR3 size: 15 residues. J gave up 2 bases and V 4 bases, and 8 bases lay outside the gene matches. CDR3 sequence reads: CSVVGMTGGQETQYF. For the CDR3, the DNA is TGCAGCGTTGTTGGGATGACAGGGGGTCAAGAGACCCAGTACTTC.